Reported below is one T cell receptor (beta chain). CDR3 length equals 15 residues. V lost 5 bases and J lost 2, with 13 bases in between. In germline, CDR1 is SNHLY, CDR2 FYNNEI. The sample originates from a study of blood T cell repertoires in COVID-19. Assay: immunoSEQ multiplex PCR; the TCRdb copy retains only in-frame clones and omits some. This table holds about 75,000 clones, 75% to 85% found once. The sequenced sample was peripheral blood. The chain joins TRBV2 to TRBJ1-3; D might be TRBD1 (5 bases). The origin of this receptor is a woman aged 45-60 years with acute or convalescent COVID-19. CDR3 nucleotide sequence: TGTGCCAGCAGTAAAGGGGCCCTCACTGGAAACACCATATATTTT. Its protein is CASSKGALTGNTIYF.